What follows is one T cell receptor (beta chain) and its context. This record belongs to a study of OX40 agonist ivuxolimab in advanced cancers. The assay was immunoSEQ multiplex PCR, and TCRdb's table has in-frame clones only and misses some. The data hold some 63,000 clones, with around 84% observed a single time. V was pared by 6 bases and J by 1 base, with 4 bases of the junction left unmatched. The CDR3 has 15 residues. Germline loops: CDR1 LNHNV, CDR2 YYDKDF (reference sequence). Specimen: CD4+ or CD8+ T cells sorted from blood, collected in a trial of the OX40 agonist ivuxolimab. The sequence was obtained from an adult with an advanced solid tumor such as melanoma, head and neck, liver or kidney cancer. V gene TRBV15 combines with J gene TRBJ2-1; TRBD2 aligns across 9 bases. The CDR3 sequence: CATRAGGDSYNEQFF. The CDR3 DNA reads as TGTGCCACCAGGGCGGGGGGGGATTCCTACAATGAGCAGTTCTTC.